This T cell receptor beta chain was recovered during a study of blood T cell repertoires in COVID-19. At the level of the study: The analysed material was cDNA or gDNA that came from T cells, B-cell-depleted T cells, or PBMCs.

V was cut by 0 bases and J by 3 bases, with 15 bases left in between. This CDR3 has 17 residues. Germline V CDR1 and CDR2: ENHRY, SYGVKD. The recovered donors of Cohort 3 showed two negative PCRs, clearance, or symptom resolution. The repertoire was sequenced with immunoSEQ multiplex PCR; TCRdb's copy has only in-frame clones and lacks some. This table holds around 310,000 clones, approximately 89% found once. The chain uses TRBV10-3 and TRBJ1-5; tentatively, D is TRBD1 (5 bases). This TCR was recovered from a woman in her 30s who had recovered from COVID-19. The source material was PBMCs or T cells enriched from blood (not recorded which). The CDR3: CAISESGGVAPNQPQHF. CDR3 nucleotide sequence: TGTGCCATCAGTGAGTCAGGAGGGGTGGCCCCCAATCAGCCCCAGCATTTT.